This is a list of T cell receptor beta chains from one sample in a study of blood T cell repertoires in COVID-19. The data were produced by immunoSEQ multiplex PCR, yet TCRdb's version contains in-frame clones alone and is incomplete. The sample consists of about 68,000 clones, roughly 85% of them appearing once. The sample taken for sequencing was peripheral blood. The receptors stem from a man between 50 and 59 years old with acute or convalescent COVID-19. CDR3s include the opening cysteine and the closing phenylalanine or tryptophan. A D gene is named only where the DNA matches it firmly. Clone size is not always given. Where it is, it says once, few, many or a class for expanded clones.

clone_size j_call d_call v_call cdr3_nt cdr3_aa
once TRBJ1-6 . TRBV3-1/TRBV3-2 TGTGCCAGCAGCCAAGTCCGGACAGAGGATTCACCCCTCCACTTT CASSQVRTEDSPLHF
. TRBJ1-5 TRBD1 TRBV30 TGTGCCTGGAGTCAAGACAGGGGAGCTCAGCCCCAGCATTTT CAWSQDRGAQPQHF
. TRBJ1-5 . TRBV6-5 TGTGCCAGCAGCCCGGGGGATAGCAATCAGCCCCAGCATTTT CASSPGDSNQPQHF
. TRBJ2-7 . TRBV14 TGTGCCAGCAGCCAAGTTGGGGGACACCCTTTTGGCTCCTACGAGCAGTACTTC CASSQVGGHPFGSYEQYF
. TRBJ2-1 TRBD2 TRBV3-1/TRBV3-2 TGTGCCAGCAGCCGGGACTACTACAATGAGCAGTTCTTC CASSRDYYNEQFF
. TRBJ2-1 . TRBV19 TGTGCCAGTAGTGCCGCGGGGGCCGCTAGGCCTGAGCAGTTCTTC CASSAAGAARPEQFF
once TRBJ2-2 TRBD2 TRBV11-3 TGTGCCAGCAGCTTACAATCAGGACTAGTTACCGTCGGGGAGCTGTTTTTT CASSLQSGLVTVGELFF
. TRBJ2-5 . TRBV14 TGTGCCAGCGGGGGCTCAGGGGAGACCCAGTACTTC CASGGSGETQYF
. TRBJ2-7 TRBD2 TRBV5-1 TGCGCCAGCAGCTTAGGAGTAGCGGGGGATGAGCAGTACTTC CASSLGVAGDEQYF
. TRBJ2-1 TRBD2 TRBV7-9 TGTGCCAGCAGCCCACTAGCGGGCTCCTACAATGAGCAGTTCTTC CASSPLAGSYNEQFF
. TRBJ2-7 TRBD1 TRBV6-6 TGTGCCAGCACAGACAGGGGGCGGGTCGAGCAGTACTTC CASTDRGRVEQYF
few TRBJ2-1 . TRBV18 TGTGCCAGCTCACGGCCAAATAATGAGCAGTTCTTC CASSRPNNEQFF
. TRBJ1-2 TRBD1 TRBV3-1/TRBV3-2 TGTGCCAGCAGCCAAAGGGACAGGGATTATGGCTACACCTTC CASSQRDRDYGYTF
few TRBJ2-1 . TRBV7-8 TGTGCCAGCAGCTTAGATCTAGCTCGGGAGCAGTTCTTC CASSLDLAREQFF